The 17 T cell receptor beta chains reported below all come from one sample, sequenced in a study of graft-versus-host responses after intestinal transplantation. Method: immunoSEQ multiplex PCR; TCRdb's copy keeps in-frame clones and lacks some. The sample records more than 85,000 clones, 92% being singletons. Their cognate antigens are unknown. This sample comprised unstimulated CD8+ T cells sorted from spleen or lymph node cells, obtained before transplant. The receptors here all came from a human donor who was the organ donor for an intestinal transplant.

The chain is built from TRBV28 and TRBJ2-5, with D perhaps matching TRBD2 (6 bases). The germline V gene encodes CDR1 MDHEN and CDR2 SYDVKM. Trimming removed 6 bases from V and 4 bases from J, with 15 bases in between. This CDR3 is 14 amino acids long. CDR3 loop: CASRSLQGLETQYF. CDR3 bases: TGTGCCAGCAGGTCGCTTCAGGGACTAGAGACCCAGTACTTC.

The rearrangement links TRBV4-1 to TRBJ2-7; 7 positions match TRBD1. CDR3 length: 14 residues. CDR1 and CDR2 (germline): MGHRA, YSYEKL. V lost 6 bases to trimming and J lost 0 bases; unmatched junction nucleotides: 5. The CDR3 region is CASSYRDSSYEQYF. In nucleotides, the CDR3 is TGCGCCAGCAGTTACCGGGACAGCTCCTACGAGCAGTACTTC.

V and J are TRBV7-2 and TRBJ2-5; D is unresolved. CDR3 length equals 13 residues. V lost 2 bases, J lost 4 bases, and 8 bases lay in between. From germline, CDR1 is SGHTA and CDR2 FQGNSA. CDR3 sequence (DNA): TGTGCCAGCAGCTTAAACCCCGGAGAGACCCAGTACTTC. Translated: CASSLNPGETQYF.

This clone was seen just once. The V gene is TRBV6-5, the J gene TRBJ1-1; a weak D match, TRBD1 (5 bases). Trimming left V 11 bases short and J 6 bases short, with 19 bases between. Per the germline V gene, CDR1 is MNHEY and CDR2 is SVGAGI. The CDR3 has 13 residues. The CDR3: CAEGGTEVSEAFF. DNA for the CDR3: TGTGCCGAAGGAGGGACGGAGGTGTCTGAAGCTTTCTTT.

The chain has TRBV15 and TRBJ1-1; D may be TRBD1 (6 bases). This CDR3 comprises 15 residues. V lost 4 bases, J lost 1 base, and 13 bases lay in between. Germline V gene lookup returns CDR1 LNHNV and CDR2 YYDKDF (reference sequence). The CDR3 coding sequence is TGTGCCACCAGCACTCTTTGGACAGAGAACACTGAAGCTTTCTTT. Protein product: CATSTLWTENTEAFF.

This sequence joins TRBV21-1 and TRBJ2-4; the table assigns TRBD2, which was not confirmed against the DNA. TRBV21-1 is a known pseudogene. The CDR3 runs 17 residues. CDR3 protein: CASSKDGGRAAKNIQYF. The CDR3 DNA follows: TGTGCCAGCAGCAAAGATGGCGGGAGGGCCGCCAAAAACATTCAGTACTTC.

J is TRBJ1-3 and V is TRBV11-3, with D maybe TRBD1 (5 bases). CDR3 length equals 17 residues. V lost 2 bases, J lost 3 bases, and 17 bases lay in between. Germline-derived CDR1 and CDR2 are SGHNT and YENEEA. CDR3 sequence (DNA): TGTGCCAGCAGCTTACTGCTCCAGGGATTAGGTGGAAACACCATATATTTT. Translated, it gives CASSLLLQGLGGNTIYF.

A single count supports this clone. The chain uses TRBV5-5 and TRBJ2-5; D might be TRBD2 (5 bases). In germline, CDR1 is SGHKS, CDR2 YYEKEE (reference sequence). Trimming stripped 5 bases from V and 2 bases from J, with 7 bases between. This CDR3 has 12 amino acids. CDR3 nucleotides: TGTGCCAGCAGACTAGTTCAAGAGACCCAGTACTTC. The encoded protein is CASRLVQETQYF.

This clone is a singleton in its sample. The V and J genes are TRBV2 and TRBJ2-2; D gene ambiguous. Trimming shortened V by 3 bases and J by 2 bases, and 7 bases separated the two germline ends. Germline V CDR1 and CDR2: SNHLY, FYNNEI. CDR3 length equals 14 residues. The CDR3 region has the DNA TGTGCCAGCAGTGAGGGCAGTAACACCGGGGAGCTGTTTTTT. This translates into CASSEGSNTGELFF.

The chain couples TRBV13 to TRBJ1-1; the match to TRBD1 covers 10 bases. V shed 5 bases and J 3 bases; nucleotides not matched to a gene: 3. This CDR3 is 14 amino acids long. CDR1 is PRHDT and CDR2 is FYEKMQ in the germline V gene (reference sequence). The CDR3, as DNA: TGTGCCAGCAGCACGGACAGGGGGTACACTGAAGCTTTCTTT. Translation gives CASSTDRGYTEAFF.

This sequence joins TRBV6-5 and TRBJ1-3; unclear D gene. The CDR3 is 14 amino acids. The germline CDR1 and CDR2 sequences are MNHEY and SVGAGI. The V end was cut by 4 bases, the J end by 8 bases, with 15 bases between. This chain's CDR3 is CASSSLVWLDTIYF. Here the CDR3 DNA reads TGTGCCAGCAGTTCCTTGGTATGGCTAGACACCATATATTTT.

The gene calls are TRBV11-3 and TRBJ2-5; 7 bases align to TRBD1. V trimming: 6 bases; J trimming: 4 bases; junction bases outside the gene matches: 5. This CDR3 has 13 amino acids. Germline CDR1 reads SGHNT; CDR2 reads YENEEA. Here the CDR3 DNA reads TGTGCCAGCAGAGACAGGGATCTAGAGACCCAGTACTTC. Residues: CASRDRDLETQYF.

This chain joins TRBV5-1 and TRBJ1-1; D possibly corresponds to TRBD1 (5 bases). There are 16 residues in the CDR3. The V end was cut by 4 bases, the J end by 0 bases, with 16 bases between. CDR1 is SGHRS and CDR2 is YFSETQ in the germline V gene. The CDR3 DNA follows: TGCGCCAGCAGCCCCCCGCCAGGGTCTATGAACACTGAAGCTTTCTTT. This codes for CASSPPPGSMNTEAFF.

With respect to this clone: Other nucleotide sequences from this sample produce the same CDR3. The V gene is TRBV5-4, the J gene TRBJ2-7; D may be TRBD2 (5 bases). The germline V and J ends were trimmed by 0 bases and 3 bases, with 10 bases remaining between them. The germline V gene encodes CDR1 SGHNT and CDR2 YYREEE (reference sequence). The CDR3 sequence is 14 residues long. The CDR3 region has the DNA TGTGCCAGCAGCTTGGAGGGAGAAATCTACGAGCAGTACTTC. It yields the protein CASSLEGEIYEQYF. The whole variable domain, filled in from reference TRBV5-4 and TRBJ2-7, reads ETGVTQSPTHLIKTRGQQVTLRCSSQSGHNTVSWYQQALGQGPQFIFQYYREEENGRGNFPPRFSGLQFPNYSSELNVNALELDDSALYLCASSLEGEIYEQYFGPGTRLTVT.

This chain uses TRBV28 with TRBJ1-1, with 7 positions matching TRBD1. This CDR3 comprises 14 residues. Germline V CDR1 and CDR2: MDHEN, SYDVKM. V shed 2 bases and J 4 bases; nucleotides not matched to a gene: 4. CDR3 in DNA: TGTGCCAGCAGTTTAAGGGGGCCCGGCACTGAAGCTTTCTTT. Its translation is CASSLRGPGTEAFF.

This rearrangement joins TRBV10-3 to TRBJ1-6, with D maybe TRBD1 (5 bases). The CDR3 length is 13 residues. V gave up 4 bases and J gave up 10 bases, with 11 bases separating them. Germline V gives CDR1 ENHRY, CDR2 SYGVKD. The CDR3 region is CAISAGGYSPLHF. In DNA, the CDR3 is TGTGCCATCAGTGCGGGGGGGTACTCACCCCTCCACTTT.

The chain couples TRBV2 to TRBJ2-5; D not certain. The V end was cut by 6 bases, the J end by 5 bases, with 10 bases between. Germline V gives CDR1 SNHLY, CDR2 FYNNEI. This CDR3 region has 12 residues. CDR3 loop: CASREERETQYF. The DNA of the CDR3 is TGTGCCAGCAGAGAGGAAAGGGAGACCCAGTACTTC.